This entry concerns a single T cell receptor beta chain. Its antigen is as yet unknown. The data were taken from a study of cytomegalovirus exposure and HLA in healthy donors. Overall study results and limits: As a later analysis showed, a missense DCLRE1C variant was linked to trimming of TCR beta V- and J-genes.

PCR employed 60 Vbeta and 13 Jbeta primers. Only in-frame clones appear in the TCRdb table, and some are missing; sequencing was by immunoSEQ multiplex PCR. The table shows around 150,000 clones, with around 76% occurring only once. Germline trimming cut 5 bases from V and 5 bases from J; bases unmatched to any gene: 6. There are 15 residues in the CDR3. Germline CDR1 reads LNHDA; CDR2 reads SQIVND (reference sequence). It was healthy bone marrow donors who served as donors. The sequenced sample consisted of PBMCs. This chain connects TRBV19 to TRBJ2-5, with 12 bases identical to TRBD2. The clonotype comes from a girl aged 10 to 17 in good health and CMV-seropositive. The CDR3 sequence is CASSPLAGGPETQYF. For the CDR3, the DNA is TGTGCCAGTAGTCCCCTAGCGGGAGGGCCGGAGACCCAGTACTTC.